The present entry profiles one T cell receptor beta chain with its context. The antigen is undetermined. This entry comes from a study of blood T cells in healthy people across ages. The wider study: Roughly one uniquely barcoded beta molecule per two T cells was captured.

Germline CDR1 reads LGHNA; CDR2 reads YNFKEQ. The CDR3 extends over 16 amino acids. Healthy Caucasian individuals from Russia aged roughly 6 to 95 served as donors. General study points: Naive CD4+ cell counts and diversity both ran higher in long-lived than in aged donors. Per million T cells, TCR beta diversity dropped roughly linearly as age increased.

Primed by a sample-barcoded 5' primer and a J-beta primer mix, a second PCR proceeded for 7 to 11 cycles. TCRdb itself ran the 5' RACE reads through MiXCR, one entry per CDR3 protein. The table shows hundreds of thousands of distinct CDR3 sequences, with 58% occurring only once. Sequenced input: blood. The chain couples TRBV4-2 to TRBJ2-5, with D possibly TRBD1 on 5 matching bases. The end of the DNA aligns better with TRBJ2-7, so the J call may be wrong. This clonotype originated in a man aged 25-45 years in good health. CDR3 in amino acids: CASSQAQGFGVYEQYF. The CDR3 coding sequence is TGTGCCAGCAGCCAAGCGCAGGGTTTTGGGGTCTACGAGCAGTACTTC.